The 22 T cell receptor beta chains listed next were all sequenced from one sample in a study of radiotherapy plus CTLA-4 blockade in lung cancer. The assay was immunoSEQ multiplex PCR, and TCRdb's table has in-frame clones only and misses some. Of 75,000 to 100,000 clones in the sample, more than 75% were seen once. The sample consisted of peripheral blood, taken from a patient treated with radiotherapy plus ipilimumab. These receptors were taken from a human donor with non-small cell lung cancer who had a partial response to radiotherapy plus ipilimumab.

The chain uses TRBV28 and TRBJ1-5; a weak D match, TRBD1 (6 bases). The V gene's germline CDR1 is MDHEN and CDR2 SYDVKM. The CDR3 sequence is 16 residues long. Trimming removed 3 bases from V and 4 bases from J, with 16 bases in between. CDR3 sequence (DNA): TGTGCCAGCAGTTTGGCAGGGACATTGCCTAATCAGCCCCAGCATTTT. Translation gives CASSLAGTLPNQPQHF.

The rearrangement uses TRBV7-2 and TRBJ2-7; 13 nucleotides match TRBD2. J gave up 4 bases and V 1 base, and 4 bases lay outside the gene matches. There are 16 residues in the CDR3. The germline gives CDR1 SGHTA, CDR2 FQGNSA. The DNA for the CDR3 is TGTGCCAGCAGCTTAGTATCGACTAGCGGGGGGTACGAGCAGTACTTC. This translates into CASSLVSTSGGYEQYF.

CDR3 sequence (DNA): TGTGCCAGCAGTGAAGCGGACAGGGAGAGGACAGATACGCAGTATTTT. Translating it yields CASSEADRERTDTQYF. The V call is TRBV25-1, the J call TRBJ2-3, with TRBD1 identical over 8 bases. Germline lookup yields CDR1 MGHDK and CDR2 SYGVNS. V was clipped by 2 bases and J by 3 bases; unmatched bases: 7. The CDR3 runs 16 residues.

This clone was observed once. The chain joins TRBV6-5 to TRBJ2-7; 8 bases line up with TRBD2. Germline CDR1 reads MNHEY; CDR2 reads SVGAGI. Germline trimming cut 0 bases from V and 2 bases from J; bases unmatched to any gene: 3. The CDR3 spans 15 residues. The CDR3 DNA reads TGTGCCAGCAGTTACTCAGTTAGCGGGACCTACGAGCAGTACTTC. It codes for CASSYSVSGTYEQYF.

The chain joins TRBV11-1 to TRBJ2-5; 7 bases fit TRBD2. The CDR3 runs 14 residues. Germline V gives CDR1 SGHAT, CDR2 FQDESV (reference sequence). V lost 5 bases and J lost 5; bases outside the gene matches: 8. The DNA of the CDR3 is TGTGCCAGCAGCCCGGGAGGTCCCCGGGAGACCCAGTACTTC. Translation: CASSPGGPRETQYF.

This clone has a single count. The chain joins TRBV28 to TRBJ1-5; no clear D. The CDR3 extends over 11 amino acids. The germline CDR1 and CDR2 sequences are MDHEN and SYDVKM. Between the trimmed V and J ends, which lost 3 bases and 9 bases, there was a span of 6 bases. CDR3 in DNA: TGTGCCAGCAGTTTTGAGGGGCCCCAGCATTTT. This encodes CASSFEGPQHF. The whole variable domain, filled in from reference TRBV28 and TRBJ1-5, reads DVKVTQSSRYLVKRTGEKVFLECVQDMDHENMFWYRQDPGLGLRLIYFSYDVKMKEKGDIPEGYSVSREKKERFSLILESASTNQTSMYLCASSFEGPQHFGDGTRLSIL.

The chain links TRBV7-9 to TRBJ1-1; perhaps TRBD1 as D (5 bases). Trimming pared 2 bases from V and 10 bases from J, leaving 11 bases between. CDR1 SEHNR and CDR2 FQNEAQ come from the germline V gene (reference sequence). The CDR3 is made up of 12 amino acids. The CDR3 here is CASSLKGQGAFF. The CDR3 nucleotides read TGTGCCAGCAGCTTAAAAGGGCAGGGAGCTTTCTTT. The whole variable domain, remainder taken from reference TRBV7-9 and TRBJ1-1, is DTGVSQNPRHKITKRGQNVTFRCDPISEHNRLYWYRQTLGQGPEFLTYFQNEAQLEKSRLLSDRFSAERPKGSFSTLEIQRTEQGDSAMYLCASSLKGQGAFFGQGTRLTVV.

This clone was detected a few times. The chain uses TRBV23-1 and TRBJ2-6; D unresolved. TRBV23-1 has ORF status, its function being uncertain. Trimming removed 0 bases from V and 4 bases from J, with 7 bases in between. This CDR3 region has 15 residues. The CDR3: CASSQSSPGANVLTF. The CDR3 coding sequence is TGCGCCAGCAGTCAATCGAGTCCAGGGGCCAACGTCCTGACTTTC.

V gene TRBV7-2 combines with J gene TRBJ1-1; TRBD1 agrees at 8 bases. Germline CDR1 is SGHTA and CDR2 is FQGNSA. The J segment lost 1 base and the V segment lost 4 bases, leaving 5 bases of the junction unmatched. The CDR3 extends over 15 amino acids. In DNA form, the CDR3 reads TGTGCCAGCAGCTCAAGACAGGGGTCGAACACTGAAGCTTTCTTT. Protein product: CASSSRQGSNTEAFF. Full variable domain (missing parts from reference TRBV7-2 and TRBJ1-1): GAGVSQSPSNKVTEKGKDVELRCDPISGHTALYWYRQSLGQGLEFLIYFQGNSAPDKSGLPSDRFSAERTGGSVSTLTIQRTQQEDSAVYLCASSSRQGSNTEAFFGQGTRLTVV.

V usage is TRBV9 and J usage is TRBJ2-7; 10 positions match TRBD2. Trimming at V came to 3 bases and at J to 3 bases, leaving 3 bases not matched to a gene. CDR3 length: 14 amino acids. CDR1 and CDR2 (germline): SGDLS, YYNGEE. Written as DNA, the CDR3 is TGTGCCAGCAGCGGGGGGACTAGCGACTACGAGCAGTACTTC. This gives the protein CASSGGTSDYEQYF.

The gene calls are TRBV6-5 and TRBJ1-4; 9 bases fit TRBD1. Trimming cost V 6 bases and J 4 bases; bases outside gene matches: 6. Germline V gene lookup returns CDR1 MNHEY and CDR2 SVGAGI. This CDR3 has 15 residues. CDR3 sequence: CASRVNRGLNEKLFF. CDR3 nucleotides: TGTGCCAGCAGGGTCAACAGGGGGCTTAATGAAAAACTGTTTTTT.

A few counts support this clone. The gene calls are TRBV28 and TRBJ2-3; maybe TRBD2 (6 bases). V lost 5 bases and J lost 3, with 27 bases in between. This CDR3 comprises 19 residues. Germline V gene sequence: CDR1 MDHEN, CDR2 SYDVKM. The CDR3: CASSLNPGGGSGGTDTQYF. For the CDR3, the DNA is TGTGCCAGCAGTCTCAACCCCGGGGGAGGCTCCGGGGGAACAGATACGCAGTATTTT.

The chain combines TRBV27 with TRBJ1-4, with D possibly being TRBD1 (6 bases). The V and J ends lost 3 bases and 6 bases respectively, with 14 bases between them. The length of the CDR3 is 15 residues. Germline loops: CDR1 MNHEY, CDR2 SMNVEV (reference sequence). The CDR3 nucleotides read TGTGCCAGCAGTTTCACAGGGAGAGTCTATGAAAAACTGTTTTTT. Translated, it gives CASSFTGRVYEKLFF.

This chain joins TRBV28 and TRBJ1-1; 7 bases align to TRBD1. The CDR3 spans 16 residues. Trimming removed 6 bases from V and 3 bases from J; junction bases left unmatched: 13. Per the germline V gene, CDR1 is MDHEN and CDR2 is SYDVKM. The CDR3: CASSHGPGQPDTEAFF. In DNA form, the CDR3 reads TGTGCCAGCAGCCACGGACCGGGACAGCCGGACACTGAAGCTTTCTTT.

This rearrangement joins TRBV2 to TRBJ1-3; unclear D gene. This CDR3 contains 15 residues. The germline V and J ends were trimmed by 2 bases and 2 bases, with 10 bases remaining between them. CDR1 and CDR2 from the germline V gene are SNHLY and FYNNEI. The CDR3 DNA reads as TGTGCCAGCAGTGAATCGGCAGGCACTGGAAACACCATATATTTT. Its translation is CASSESAGTGNTIYF.

The CDR3 sequence is CASSNLQGDEQFF. The CDR3 nucleotides are TGTGCCAGCAGCAACTTACAGGGAGATGAGCAGTTCTTC. The chain employs TRBV7-2 and TRBJ2-1, with a weak D call TRBD1 (6 bases). The CDR3 extends over 13 amino acids. V lost 5 bases and J lost 8, with 13 bases in between. Looked up from germline, CDR1 is SGHTA and CDR2 is FQGNSA.

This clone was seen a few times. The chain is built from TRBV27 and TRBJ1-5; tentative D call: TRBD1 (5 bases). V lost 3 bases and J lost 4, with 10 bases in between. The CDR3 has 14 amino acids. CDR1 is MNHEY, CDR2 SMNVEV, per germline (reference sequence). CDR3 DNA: TGTGCCAGCAGTTTCCAGGGTCAAAATCAGCCCCAGCATTTT. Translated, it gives CASSFQGQNQPQHF.

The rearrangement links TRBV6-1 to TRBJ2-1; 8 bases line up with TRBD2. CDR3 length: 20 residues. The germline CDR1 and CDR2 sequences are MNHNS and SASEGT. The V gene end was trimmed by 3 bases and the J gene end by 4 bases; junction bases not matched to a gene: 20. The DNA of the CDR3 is TGTGCCAGCAGTGATCTTAGACCAGGAGGGACTAGGAAATTATACAATGAGCAGTTCTTC. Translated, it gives CASSDLRPGGTRKLYNEQFF.

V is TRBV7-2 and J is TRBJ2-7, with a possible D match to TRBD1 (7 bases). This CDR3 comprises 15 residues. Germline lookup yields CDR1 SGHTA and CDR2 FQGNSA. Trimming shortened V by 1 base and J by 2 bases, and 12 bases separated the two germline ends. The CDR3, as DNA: TGTGCCAGCAGCTTAGGCGGGACAGAAGCCTACGAGCAGTACTTC. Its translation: CASSLGGTEAYEQYF.

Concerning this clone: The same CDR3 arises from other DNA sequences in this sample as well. The CDR3 spells CASSSGLAGADTQYF. CDR3 nucleotides: TGTGCCAGCAGCTCGGGCCTAGCGGGAGCAGATACGCAGTATTTT. This sequence joins TRBV7-3 and TRBJ2-3; 10 bases fit TRBD2. The CDR3 length is 15 residues. Per the germline V gene, CDR1 is SGHTA and CDR2 is FQGTGA. Trimming cost V 4 bases and J 4 bases; bases outside gene matches: 5.

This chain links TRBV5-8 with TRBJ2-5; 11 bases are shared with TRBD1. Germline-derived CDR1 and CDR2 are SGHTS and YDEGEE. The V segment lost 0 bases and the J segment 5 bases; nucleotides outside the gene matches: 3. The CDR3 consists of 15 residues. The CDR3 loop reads CASSLGTGGMETQYF. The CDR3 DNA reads TGTGCCAGCAGCTTGGGGACAGGGGGCATGGAGACCCAGTACTTC.

The CDR3 DNA sequence: TGTGCCAGCAGTGAGAGAGGCTATGGCTACACCTTC. Protein sequence: CASSERGYGYTF. The chain joins TRBV2 to TRBJ1-2; D not resolved. Between the trimmed V and J ends, which lost 3 bases and 4 bases, there was a span of 6 bases. The germline gives CDR1 SNHLY, CDR2 FYNNEI. CDR3 length equals 12 residues.